This TCR beta chain was recovered during a study of blood T cells in healthy people across ages. Broader study findings: Measured against age, TCR beta diversity per million T cells decreased in a roughly linear manner.

The V gene's germline CDR1 is SQVTM and CDR2 ANQGSEA. V dropped 1 base and J dropped 5; count of bases not matched to a gene: 2. The CDR3 length is 13 residues. A second PCR of 7 to 11 cycles used a sample-barcoded 5' primer and a J-beta primer mix. Template switching added a 12-random-nucleotide identifier to every cDNA molecule. TCRdb itself ran the 5' RACE reads through MiXCR, one entry per CDR3 protein. The profile covers about 1 million distinct CDR3 sequences, with approximately 25% appearing a single time and less than 0.75% taken by the ten largest. This clonotype has only a few counts. Its antigen is still unknown. These data were also filed under a second study, of T cells of mothers and their children. As that report states: Slightly higher, non-significant overlap characterized related mother-child pairs relative to unrelated pairs. The data showed no persistent microchimeric T cell clones.

The specimen sequenced was blood. This clonotype was obtained from a girl aged 2-10 years in good health. V gene TRBV29-1 combines with J gene TRBJ1-1; 9 bases line up with TRBD1. The CDR3 coding sequence is TGCAGCGTTGAAGGGACAGGGGAGACTGAAGCTTTCTTT. It encodes CSVEGTGETEAFF.